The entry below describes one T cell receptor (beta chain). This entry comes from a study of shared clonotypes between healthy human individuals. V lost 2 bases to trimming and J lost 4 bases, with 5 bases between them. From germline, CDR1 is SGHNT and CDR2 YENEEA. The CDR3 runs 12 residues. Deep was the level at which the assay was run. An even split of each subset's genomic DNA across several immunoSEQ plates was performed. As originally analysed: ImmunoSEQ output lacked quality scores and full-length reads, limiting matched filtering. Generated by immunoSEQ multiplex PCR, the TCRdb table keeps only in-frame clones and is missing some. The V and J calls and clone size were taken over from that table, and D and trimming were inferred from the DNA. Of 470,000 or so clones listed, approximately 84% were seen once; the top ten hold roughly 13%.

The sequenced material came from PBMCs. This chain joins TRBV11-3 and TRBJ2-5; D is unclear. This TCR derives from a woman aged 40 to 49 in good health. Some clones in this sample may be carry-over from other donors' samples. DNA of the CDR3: TGTGCCAGCAGCTTAACCCCAGAGACCCAGTACTTC. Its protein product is CASSLTPETQYF.